This TCR beta chain was sequenced in a study of shared clonotypes between healthy human individuals. The DNA input per sorted-subset replicate PCR was approximately 210 ng, corresponding to some 27,000 T cell genomes. Profiling relied on immunoSEQ multiplex PCR, and the TCRdb table lists in-frame clones only, not all of them. The sample contains about 2.1 million clones, around 93% of which appear only once. Naive CD8 cells lacked CD45RO and underwent positive selection for CCR7, leaving out terminally differentiated effector memory CD45RA+ cells. The CDR3 loop spans 16 amino acids. Germline values: CDR1 MGHRA, CDR2 YSYEKL. J gave up 4 bases and V 4 bases, and 13 bases lay outside the gene matches.

This TCR was recovered from a man aged 18 to 30 in good health. Some clones in this sample may be carry-over from other donors' samples. V is TRBV4-1 and J is TRBJ2-7, with 7 bases that match TRBD1. Sequenced material: naive CD8+ T cells from PBMCs. CDR3 DNA sequence: TGCGCCAGCAGCCTATCACCGGGACAGATGATGTACGAGCAGTACTTC. Translation gives CASSLSPGQMMYEQYF.